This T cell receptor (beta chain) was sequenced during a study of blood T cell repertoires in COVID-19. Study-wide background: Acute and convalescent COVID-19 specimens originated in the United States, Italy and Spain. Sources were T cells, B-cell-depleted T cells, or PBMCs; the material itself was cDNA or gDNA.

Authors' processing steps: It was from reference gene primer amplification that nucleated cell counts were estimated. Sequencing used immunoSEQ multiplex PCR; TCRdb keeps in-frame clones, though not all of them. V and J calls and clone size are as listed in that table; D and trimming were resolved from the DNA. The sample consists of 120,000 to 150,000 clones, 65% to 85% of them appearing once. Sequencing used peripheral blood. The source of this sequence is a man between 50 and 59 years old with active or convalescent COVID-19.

The CDR3 DNA is TGTGCCAGCAGTCCCCGGCCTCTTACATCGGGGGGCACCATATATTTT. Translation gives CASSPRPLTSGGTIYF. The gene calls are TRBV2 and TRBJ1-3, with D perhaps matching TRBD1 (5 bases). The germline gives CDR1 SNHLY, CDR2 FYNNEI. The CDR3 runs 16 residues. V dropped 5 bases and J dropped 9 bases, with 23 bases sitting between them.